Here is one TCR beta chain with its context. The antigen is undetermined. TCRdb re-analysed the RT-PCR reads in MiXCR, keeping a single row per CDR3 protein. The sample consists of more than 600,000 distinct CDR3 sequences, roughly 18% of them appearing once. These data belong to a study of response to subunit inactivated influenza vaccine. Study findings and constraints: Authors suggested each seasonal flu vaccination may recruit only limited numbers of new T cells.

J gave up 3 bases and V 0 bases, and 4 bases lay outside the gene matches. Germline lookup yields CDR1 SGHTA and CDR2 FQGNSA. This CDR3 region has 16 residues. This sequence originates from a man between 50 and 59 years old who received an inactivated influenza vaccine. The chain couples TRBV7-2 to TRBJ2-7; TRBD2 agrees at 11 bases. Sample: PBMCs from blood, taken 5 days after vaccination. The CDR3 nucleotides read TGTGCCAGCAGCTTAGCAGTAGCGGGGGGGCTCTACGAGCAGTACTTC. Translated: CASSLAVAGGLYEQYF.